This TCR beta chain is drawn from a study of Tregs in tolerant kidney transplant recipients. Study context: The nonmyeloablative bone marrow transplants came from related graft donors, with transient mixed chimerism. General study points: Biological reproducibility was not directly addressed in this study.

Trimming stripped 3 bases from V and 3 bases from J, with 12 bases between. Germline V lookup: CDR1 MNHNS, CDR2 SASEGT. The length of the CDR3 is 14 residues. Sequencing was performed with immunoSEQ multiplex PCR; in TCRdb, only in-frame clones are kept and a portion is missing. In total, the table holds 30,000 or so clones. On this clone itself: Its antigen is still unknown. The read ends 3 residues shy of where the CDR3 ends; the end is completed using the germline J gene.

The chain carries TRBV6-1 and TRBJ2-7; a possible D gene is TRBD1 (6 bases). Here the sequenced sample was CD8+ T cells from blood, taken before the transplant. The receptor was derived from a human donor who received a combined kidney and bone marrow transplant. CDR3 region: CASSEHGQYYEQYF. The CDR3 bases that were read are TGTGCCAGCAGTGAGCACGGACAGTACTACGAG.